This T cell receptor (beta chain) was identified in a study of blood T cell repertoires in COVID-19. Study summary: From the United States, Italy and Spain came samples of acute and convalescent COVID-19.

The authors' processing: Amplifying reference gene primers gave estimates of nucleated cell counts. The table came from immunoSEQ multiplex PCR; TCRdb's copy has only in-frame clones and leaves some out. The V and J calls and clone size come from that table; D and trimming were worked out from the DNA. The table shows hundreds of thousands of clones, with 88% occurring only once. This CDR3 comprises 15 residues. J lost 4 bases, V lost 2 bases, and 6 bases had no gene match. Looked up from germline, CDR1 is LNHDA and CDR2 is SQIVND (reference sequence). This receptor was obtained from a man aged 40-55 years with acute or convalescent COVID-19. The chain links TRBV19 to TRBJ2-7; 9 bases are shared with TRBD1. Input material: peripheral blood. CDR3 loop: CASSILGTGLYEQYF. DNA for the CDR3: TGTGCCAGTAGTATACTCGGGACAGGGCTTTACGAGCAGTACTTC.